The 14 T cell receptor beta chains listed next were all sequenced from one sample in a study of regulatory T cells in long-lasting Graves disease. Time point of the sample: persistent/refractory GD, antithyroid drugs over 5 years with positive TRAb. The TCR library was prepared using RNA isolated from PBMCs. With iRepertoire HTBI primers and Arm-PCR of CDR3 regions, TCR beta libraries were built. TCRdb redid the calling of the multiplex PCR reads with MiXCR, one entry per CDR3 protein. Counted here are 310,000 or so distinct CDR3 sequences, about 20% occurring once; the ten biggest clones make up 29%. The source was peripheral blood mononuclear cells (PBMCs), collected when the disease was refractory, from a patient treated with antithyroid drugs. The origin of the receptors is a female donor with Graves disease.

Only a few counts were recorded for this clonotype. V and J are TRBV11-2 and TRBJ2-2, with 7 bases that match TRBD2. CDR3 length: 15 residues. The V and J ends lost 1 base and 5 bases, in that order; junction bases with no gene match: 4. Germline values: CDR1 SGHAT, CDR2 FQNNGV. The CDR3 sequence: CASSLGRGGTGELFF. CDR3 sequence (DNA): TGTGCCAGCAGCTTAGGACGGGGAGGGACCGGGGAGCTGTTTTTT.

This clonotype was counted between two and nine times. The CDR3 region has the DNA TGTGCCTGGAGAGACGGGACAGGGCACTCACCCCTCCACTTT. The encoded protein is CAWRDGTGHSPLHF. This chain connects TRBV30 to TRBJ1-6, with TRBD1 matching 9 bases. The germline CDR1 and CDR2 sequences are GTSNPN and SVGIG (reference sequence). The CDR3 loop spans 14 amino acids. V lost 3 bases to trimming and J lost 10 bases; unmatched junction nucleotides: 7.

The chain carries TRBV5-4 and TRBJ1-4, with a possible D match to TRBD1 (6 bases). Trimming removed 4 bases at V and 4 bases at J, with 11 bases between. Germline CDR1 SGHNT, CDR2 YYREEE (reference sequence). The CDR3 contains 14 residues. CDR3 region: CASSLEGGNEKLFF. As DNA, the CDR3 is TGTGCCAGCAGCCTCGAAGGGGGTAATGAAAAACTGTTTTTT.

The V and J genes are TRBV12-5 and TRBJ2-7, with D possibly TRBD1 on 6 matching bases. Germline assignment: CDR1 LGHNT and CDR2 FRNRAP. The CDR3 covers 14 residues. V lost 6 bases, J lost 6 bases, and 18 bases lay in between. CDR3 amino acids: CASGLGTRISEQYF. In DNA form, the CDR3 reads TGTGCTAGTGGCCTCGGGACAAGGATCTCCGAGCAGTACTTC. The entire variable domain, with the rest obtained from reference TRBV12-5 and TRBJ2-7, is as follows: DARVTQTPRHKVTEMGQEVTMRCQPILGHNTVFWYRQTMMQGLELLAYFRNRAPLDDSGMPKDRFSAEMPDATLATLKIQPSEPRDSAVYFCASGLGTRISEQYFGPGTRLTVT.

Of note for this clonotype: A much larger clonotype is one base distant, so this may be a read error. The gene calls are TRBV18 and TRBJ2-4, with unresolved D. The V end was cut by 2 bases, the J end by 1 base, with 12 bases between. Germline loops: CDR1 KGHSH, CDR2 LQKENI. The CDR3 loop spans 16 amino acids. The CDR3 reads CASSPVAAWAKNIQYF. The CDR3 DNA sequence: TGTGCCAGCTCACCAGTGGCGGCCTGGGCCAAAAACATTCAGTACTTC.

Many counts were recorded for this clonotype. The chain is built from TRBV2 and TRBJ2-7; the match to TRBD1 covers 9 bases. The CDR3 has 15 amino acids. In germline, CDR1 is SNHLY, CDR2 FYNNEI. The J segment lost 4 bases and the V segment lost 6 bases, leaving 10 bases of the junction unmatched. The DNA for the CDR3 is TGTGCCAGCAGAGCCCGACAGGGGGTTTCGTACGAGCAGTACTTC. This codes for CASRARQGVSYEQYF.

This clonotype was detected only a few times. The rearrangement joins TRBV4-1 to TRBJ1-1; D not certain. The germline CDR1 and CDR2 sequences are MGHRA and YSYEKL. There are 14 residues in the CDR3. With 4 bases removed from V and 0 bases from J, the gap between germline ends came to 9 bases. The DNA for the CDR3 is TGCGCCAGCAGCCTAAGCAGAGTGAACACTGAAGCTTTCTTT. This sequence encodes CASSLSRVNTEAFF.

This chain joins TRBV9 and TRBJ2-5, with D perhaps TRBD1 or TRBD2 (5 bases each). CDR3 length: 12 amino acids. CDR1 is SGDLS and CDR2 is YYNGEE in the germline V gene. The ends were cut back, 7 bases at V and 7 bases at J, with 14 bases in the middle. The CDR3 sequence: CASGPGTGTQYF. The CDR3 DNA is TGTGCCAGCGGACCCGGGACGGGGACCCAGTACTTC.

The chain uses TRBV12-3 or TRBV12-4 and TRBJ2-4, with D possibly matching TRBD2 (5 bases). The CDR3 has 17 residues. V was trimmed by 2 bases and J by 3 bases, leaving 17 bases between them. The CDR3, as DNA: TGTGCCAGCAGTTTAAAGAGCTCCGAACGGGACAAAAACATTCAGTACTTC. Its protein product is CASSLKSSERDKNIQYF.

This chain links TRBV28 with TRBJ2-7; 11 nucleotides line up with TRBD2. Per germline, CDR1 MDHEN and CDR2 SYDVKM. This CDR3 has 15 residues. V lost 8 bases and J lost 5; bases outside the gene matches: 11. The chain's CDR3 is CASQAPGLADHEQYF. CDR3 sequence (DNA): TGTGCCAGCCAAGCTCCGGGACTAGCGGACCACGAGCAGTACTTC.

This sequence joins TRBV3-1 and TRBJ1-6; D gene unclear. Germline lookup yields CDR1 LGHDT and CDR2 YNNKEL (reference sequence). This CDR3 spans 14 amino acids. The ends were cut back, 1 base at V and 7 bases at J, with 8 bases in the middle. This CDR3 is CASSQGGQNSPLHF. As DNA, the CDR3 is TGTGCCAGCAGCCAAGGGGGTCAGAATTCACCCCTCCACTTT.

This clonotype was observed a handful of times. The chain has TRBV3-1 and TRBJ2-7; 9 bases fit TRBD2. The CDR3 runs to 14 residues. In germline, CDR1 is LGHDT, CDR2 YNNKEL (reference sequence). Trimming cost V 4 bases and J 3 bases; bases outside gene matches: 4. DNA for the CDR3: TGTGCCAGCAGCCGCCTGACTAGCGGCTACGAGCAGTACTTC. The encoded protein is CASSRLTSGYEQYF.

This clonotype was found many times. The V gene is TRBV7-2, the J gene TRBJ2-1; D possibly matches TRBD1 or TRBD2 (6 bases each). CDR1 is SGHTA and CDR2 is FQGNSA in the germline V gene. The CDR3 contains 15 residues. Between the trimmed V and J ends, which lost 3 bases and 10 bases, there was a span of 19 bases. CDR3 loop: CASSLQGTAGSEQFF. Here the CDR3 DNA reads TGTGCCAGCAGCTTGCAGGGGACTGCAGGAAGCGAGCAGTTCTTC.

The sample holds many counts of this clonotype. J is TRBJ1-4 and V is TRBV9; D might be TRBD1 (5 bases). The CDR3 spans 15 residues. Germline CDR1 SGDLS, CDR2 YYNGEE. With 4 bases removed from V and 8 bases from J, the gap between germline ends came to 18 bases. The CDR3 coding sequence is TGTGCCAGCAGCTTTAGGGGCACGGTGGCAGAAAAACTGTTTTTT. Translation gives CASSFRGTVAEKLFF.